Following are 18 T cell receptor beta chains from one sample sequenced in a study of T cell changes during pregnancy in multiple sclerosis. The protocol was immunoSEQ multiplex PCR, while the TCRdb copy is restricted to in-frame clones and leaves out a portion. In the table there are over 75,000 clones, 92% of which are singletons. The sample in question was peripheral blood, obtained in the first trimester of pregnancy. Receptors were obtained from a female donor with multiple sclerosis, enrolled in a pregnancy study.

This clone occurred once. The chain recombines TRBV9 with TRBJ2-2, with 8 bases lining up with TRBD2. Germline V gene lookup returns CDR1 SGDLS and CDR2 YYNGEE. The CDR3 sequence is 17 residues long. V lost 4 bases and J lost 5; bases outside the gene matches: 13. CDR3 in amino acids: CASSPFSRGGVTGELFF. As DNA, the CDR3 is TGTGCCAGCAGCCCGTTTTCTCGGGGGGGAGTAACCGGGGAGCTGTTTTTT. The full variable domain, in which reference TRBV9 and TRBJ2-2 provide the parts outside the CDR3, is DSGVTQTPKHLITATGQRVTLRCSPRSGDLSVYWYQQSLDQGLQFLIQYYNGEERAKGNILERFSAQQFPDLHSELNLSSLELGDSALYFCASSPFSRGGVTGELFFGEGSRLTVL.

This chain connects TRBV7-6 to TRBJ2-7; 7 nucleotides match TRBD2. V shed 3 bases and J 5 bases; nucleotides not matched to a gene: 7. Germline V gives CDR1 SGHVS, CDR2 FNYEAQ. The CDR3 is 14 residues long. CDR3 region: CASSLTTRGDEQYF. The CDR3 DNA reads as TGTGCCAGCAGCTTGACCACACGGGGGGACGAGCAGTACTTC.

The chain has TRBV7-9 and TRBJ1-2, with TRBD1 identical over 8 bases. The CDR3 sequence is 15 residues long. Germline V gene lookup returns CDR1 SEHNR and CDR2 FQNEAQ (reference sequence). J gave up 10 bases and V 5 bases, and 15 bases lay outside the gene matches. The CDR3 nucleotides read TGTGCCAGCAGCAAAACCGGGACAGGTCCCGGAGACTACACCTTC. This codes for CASSKTGTGPGDYTF. The full variable domain, its missing parts supplied by reference TRBV7-9 and TRBJ1-2, is DTGVSQNPRHKITKRGQNVTFRCDPISEHNRLYWYRQTLGQGPEFLTYFQNEAQLEKSRLLSDRFSAERPKGSFSTLEIQRTEQGDSAMYLCASSKTGTGPGDYTFGSGTRLTVV.

J is TRBJ2-1 and V is TRBV7-9, with TRBD1 matching 8 bases. V was clipped by 8 bases and J by 0 bases; unmatched bases: 12. The germline CDR1 and CDR2 sequences are SEHNR and FQNEAQ (reference sequence). The length of the CDR3 is 17 residues. The CDR3 spells CASGVIGTGYSYNEQFF. The CDR3 coding sequence is TGTGCCAGCGGGGTGATCGGGACAGGATACTCCTACAATGAGCAGTTCTTC.

The genes are TRBV28 and TRBJ2-7; D possibly corresponds to TRBD2 (5 bases). CDR1 and CDR2 (germline): MDHEN, SYDVKM. This CDR3 spans 14 amino acids. V lost 5 bases and J 0 bases, leaving 11 bases between the germline ends. The CDR3 loop is CASSLGLSSYEQYF. CDR3 nucleotides: TGTGCCAGCAGTCTCGGACTGAGCTCCTACGAGCAGTACTTC.

The chain recombines TRBV11-3 with TRBJ2-3, with 7 bases fitting TRBD2. After removal of 6 bases from V and 1 base from J, the junction contained 7 bases not matched to a gene. CDR3 size: 15 residues. From germline, CDR1 is SGHNT and CDR2 YENEEA. CDR3: CASSSGFRGTDTQYF. CDR3 DNA sequence: TGTGCCAGCAGTAGCGGGTTTCGGGGCACAGATACGCAGTATTTT.

The V gene is TRBV7-8, the J gene TRBJ1-4, with 7 bases aligning to TRBD1. The CDR3 totals 18 residues. Germline CDR1 reads SGHVS; CDR2 reads FQNEAQ. The junction had 7 bases not matched to a gene; V was cut back by 0 bases and J by 0 bases. This CDR3 reads CASSLARTGNPTNEKLFF. Here the CDR3 DNA reads TGTGCCAGCAGCTTAGCGCGGACAGGAAATCCAACTAATGAAAAACTGTTTTTT.

V and J are TRBV28 and TRBJ2-7, with 8 positions matching TRBD1. This CDR3 has 15 residues. Germline V gives CDR1 MDHEN, CDR2 SYDVKM. The trim removed 3 bases at V and 4 bases at J, leaving 8 bases unmatched. CDR3 amino acids: CASSLGLGTGYEQYF. CDR3 nucleotide sequence: TGTGCCAGCAGTTTGGGCCTCGGGACAGGTTACGAGCAGTACTTC. Complete variable domain (other parts from reference TRBV28 and TRBJ2-7): DVKVTQSSRYLVKRTGEKVFLECVQDMDHENMFWYRQDPGLGLRLIYFSYDVKMKEKGDIPEGYSVSREKKERFSLILESASTNQTSMYLCASSLGLGTGYEQYFGPGTRLTVT.

The CDR3 protein is CASSGGAGGASYEQYF. The CDR3 coding sequence is TGCGCCAGCAGCGGCGGAGCGGGGGGTGCTTCCTACGAGCAGTACTTC. The rearrangement uses TRBV5-1 and TRBJ2-7; the match to TRBD2 covers 9 bases. The CDR3 runs 16 residues. Germline CDR1 SGHRS, CDR2 YFSETQ. The V and J ends lost 4 bases and 1 base, in that order; junction bases with no gene match: 9.

V is TRBV4-1 and J is TRBJ1-3; no definite D call. With 1 base removed from V and 6 bases from J, the gap between germline ends came to 10 bases. This CDR3 has 14 amino acids. The germline V gene encodes CDR1 MGHRA and CDR2 YSYEKL. The CDR3 sequence is CASSQGAGQNTIYF. The DNA for the CDR3 is TGCGCCAGCAGCCAAGGGGCGGGCCAAAACACCATATATTTT.

The V call is TRBV4-1, the J call TRBJ1-1; 8 bases agree with TRBD1. Trimming removed 3 bases from V and 8 bases from J; junction bases left unmatched: 5. The CDR3 is 13 residues long. The germline gives CDR1 MGHRA, CDR2 YSYEKL. CDR3: CASSHPQGEEAFF. CDR3 nucleotides: TGCGCCAGCAGCCACCCACAGGGGGAGGAAGCTTTCTTT.

The gene calls are TRBV15 and TRBJ2-7, with D possibly matching TRBD2 (6 bases). V gave up 5 bases and J gave up 2 bases, with 16 bases separating them. The germline CDR1 and CDR2 sequences are LNHNV and YYDKDF (reference sequence). This CDR3 comprises 15 residues. The CDR3 DNA reads TGTGCCACCAGCCAAGATTGGGGGACTGCCTACGAGCAGTACTTC. Its protein is CATSQDWGTAYEQYF.

J is TRBJ2-7 and V is TRBV19; 9 bases are a match to TRBD1. Germline trimming cut 10 bases from V and 3 bases from J; bases unmatched to any gene: 10. This CDR3 comprises 14 residues. CDR1 is LNHDA, CDR2 SQIVND, per germline (reference sequence). CDR3 in DNA: TGTGCCACCAGCCGGGACAGGGATAACTACGAGCAGTACTTC. Translation: CATSRDRDNYEQYF.

This clone was seen once. The V gene is TRBV19, the J gene TRBJ2-1, with D perhaps TRBD2 (6 bases). The CDR3 covers 16 residues. The V and J ends lost 0 bases and 7 bases respectively, with 16 bases between them. Germline loops: CDR1 LNHDA, CDR2 SQIVND (reference sequence). CDR3 sequence reads: CASSIDGGLRANEQFF. The CDR3 nucleotides read TGTGCCAGTAGTATAGACGGAGGGTTGAGGGCGAATGAGCAGTTCTTC. Looking up the rest from reference TRBV19 and TRBJ2-1 gives the full variable domain: DGGITQSPKYLFRKEGQNVTLSCEQNLNHDAMYWYRQDPGQGLRLIYYSQIVNDFQKGDIAEGYSVSREKKESFPLTVTSAQKNPTAFYLCASSIDGGLRANEQFFGPGTRLTVL.

The sample holds a few counts of this clone. Other DNA sequences in this specimen translate into the identical CDR3. The V and J genes are TRBV19 and TRBJ2-7; tentative D call: TRBD1 (5 bases). Germline assignment: CDR1 LNHDA and CDR2 SQIVND (reference sequence). The V end was cut by 0 bases, the J end by 3 bases, with 6 bases between. The CDR3 runs 13 residues. CDR3 bases: TGTGCCAGTAGTATAGAAGACAGCTACGAGCAGTACTTC. This sequence encodes CASSIEDSYEQYF.

The genes are TRBV9 and TRBJ2-1; D may be TRBD2 (5 bases). CDR1 SGDLS and CDR2 YYNGEE come from the germline V gene. The CDR3 loop spans 16 amino acids. V shed 4 bases and J shed 7 bases, with 21 bases lying between them. The CDR3 DNA sequence: TGTGCCAGCAGCCTTACGCGGGCCCCCACGGGGAATGAGCAGTTCTTC. It yields the protein CASSLTRAPTGNEQFF.

CDR3 protein: CASSLGTSPSDEQYF. CDR3 coding DNA: TGTGCCAGCAGCTTAGGGACTAGCCCCTCTGACGAGCAGTACTTC. The rearrangement joins TRBV7-6 to TRBJ2-7; TRBD2 aligns across 8 bases. The CDR3 runs 15 residues. From germline, CDR1 is SGHVS and CDR2 FNYEAQ. Trimming at V came to 1 base and at J to 5 bases, leaving 7 bases not matched to a gene.

CDR3 sequence reads: CASSRGTINYEQYF. In DNA, the CDR3 is TGTGCCAGCAGCCGTGGGACAATCAATTACGAGCAGTACTTC. V and J are TRBV7-2 and TRBJ2-7, with D maybe TRBD1 (6 bases). CDR1 SGHTA and CDR2 FQGNSA come from the germline V gene. The CDR3 is 14 amino acids. Between the trimmed V and J ends, which lost 5 bases and 4 bases, there was a span of 15 bases.